This TCR beta chain was sequenced in a study of T cells in Graves' hyperthyroidism and ophthalmopathy. The CDR3 sequence is 17 residues long. The germline V and J ends were trimmed by 5 bases and 0 bases, with 17 bases remaining between them. Germline CDR1 and CDR2: SEHNR and FQNEAQ (reference sequence). In the ophthalmopathy cohort, Clinical Activity Score was at least 3, NOSPECS grade at least 4, and duration under 3 months. Amplified TCR beta CDR3 regions derived from RNA transcripts. HTBI primers were employed in a first-round RT-PCR of the TCR CDR3. TCRdb recomputed calls from the multiplex PCR reads with MiXCR, one row per CDR3 protein. The data contain over 250,000 distinct CDR3 sequences, roughly an eighth of them seen just once; the ten biggest clones take up approximately 35%.

Sequences were obtained from blood. The rearrangement joins TRBV7-9 to TRBJ1-3; D possibly corresponds to TRBD1 (5 bases). The clonotype comes from a woman aged 40 to 55 with Graves' ophthalmopathy. The CDR3 region has the DNA TGTGCCAGCAGCCTTAACCGGGGACTCCTCTCTGGAAACACCATATATTTT. Translating gives CASSLNRGLLSGNTIYF.